The rows below give T cell receptor beta chains drawn from one sample of a study of T cells expressing NK-cell markers. TCRdb reprocessed the 5' RACE reads, keeping one entry per CDR3 protein, no DNA. This sample contains 550,000 to 600,000 distinct CDR3 sequences. Sequencing used blood T cells: a sorted CD56 or NKG2C T cell subset, CD4+ or CD8+ T cells, or bulk PBMC T cells (not recorded which). The receptors shown here come from a man younger than 35 in good health. CDR3s include the opening cysteine and the closing phenylalanine or tryptophan.

V: TRBV29-1
J: TRBJ1-1
CDR3: CSTYRAGATEAFF

V: TRBV12-3/TRBV12-4
J: TRBJ2-7
CDR3: CASSKDRGRWEQYF

V: TRBV20-1
J: TRBJ1-5
CDR3: CSARDGTNDQPQHF

V: TRBV12-3/TRBV12-4
J: TRBJ1-1
CDR3: CASSSEGFNTEAFF

V: TRBV29-1
J: TRBJ2-2
CDR3: CSVEGDRPNTGELFF

V: TRBV10-3
J: TRBJ1-5
CDR3: CAISVDGAGNQPQHF

V: TRBV28
J: TRBJ2-5
CDR3: CASKYTVDQETQYF

V: TRBV25-1
J: TRBJ2-2
CDR3: CASRTFTGSGELFF

V: TRBV27
J: TRBJ2-3
CDR3: CASSKTAGNTQYF

V: TRBV5-1
J: TRBJ2-3
CDR3: CASSLAGTSGRTGDTQYF

V: TRBV19
J: TRBJ2-1
CDR3: CATAPWGRRVDEQFF

V: TRBV5-6
J: TRBJ1-1
CDR3: CASNLRGPYTEAFF

V: TRBV27
J: TRBJ2-3
CDR3: CASRSLRQGTDTQYF

V: TRBV7-9
J: TRBJ2-4
CDR3: CASSVGHTQNIQYF

V: TRBV18
J: TRBJ2-7
CDR3: CASSPVGEGLYEQYF

V: TRBV9
J: TRBJ2-3
CDR3: CASSVGAGAGTDTQYF

V: TRBV12-3/TRBV12-4
J: TRBJ2-3
CDR3: CASSSLGLAARDTQYF

V: TRBV6-5
J: TRBJ2-7
CDR3: CASSYGILGEQYF